The 21 T cell receptor beta chains in this list originate from one sample, sequenced in a study of CD8 T cells in Susac syndrome. Roughly 0.45 to 1 ug RNA was reverse transcribed with random hexamers. TCRdb processed the immunoSEQ multiplex PCR reads anew with MiXCR; each CDR3 protein has one entry. The data hold some 22,000 distinct CDR3 sequences, with roughly 93% observed a single time. Sequenced: CD8+ T cells from PBMCs. These receptors were collected from a human donor in good health.

This chain uses TRBV10-2 with TRBJ1-2; TRBD1 agrees at 9 bases. From germline, CDR1 is WSHSY and CDR2 SAAADI. The V and J ends lost 5 bases and 8 bases, in that order; junction bases with no gene match: 9. The CDR3 is 14 amino acids. CDR3 sequence: CASSTGTGSGGYTF. The CDR3 DNA is TGCGCCAGCAGTACCGGGACAGGGAGTGGGGGCTACACCTTC.

This chain uses TRBV9 with TRBJ2-1, with 10 nucleotides matching TRBD2. CDR3 length: 16 amino acids. J was trimmed by 4 bases and V by 0 bases; bases with no gene match: 4. The V gene's germline CDR1 is SGDLS and CDR2 YYNGEE. The CDR3 is CASSVAAGGNYNEQFF. The DNA of the CDR3 is TGTGCCAGCAGCGTAGCAGCGGGGGGGAATTACAATGAGCAGTTCTTC.

This chain links TRBV6-1 with TRBJ1-2; unclear D gene. Germline-derived CDR1 and CDR2 are MNHNS and SASEGT. This CDR3 has 14 amino acids. V was pared by 4 bases and J by 4 bases, with 13 bases between. The CDR3 reads CASSAPGGFYGYTF. CDR3 in DNA: TGTGCCAGCAGTGCTCCGGGAGGTTTCTATGGCTACACCTTC.

The chain carries TRBV12-3 or TRBV12-4 and TRBJ1-1, with a possible D match to TRBD1 (6 bases). This CDR3 spans 14 amino acids. With 2 bases removed from V and 1 base from J, the gap between germline ends came to 8 bases. The CDR3 bases are TGTGCCAGCAGTTTAACAGGGAGGAACACTGAAGCTTTCTTT. Its protein is CASSLTGRNTEAFF.

The chain has TRBV10-3 and TRBJ2-3; D perhaps matches TRBD2 (6 bases). The CDR3 extends over 17 amino acids. Deletions cut 5 bases from V and 0 bases from J, with 18 bases between. Looked up from germline, CDR1 is ENHRY and CDR2 is SYGVKD. CDR3 sequence: CAISLAPDTPSTDTQYF. DNA of the CDR3: TGTGCCATCAGTCTAGCGCCAGACACACCTAGCACAGATACGCAGTATTTT.

This rearrangement joins TRBV2 to TRBJ1-1; D is unclear. Germline lookup yields CDR1 SNHLY and CDR2 FYNNEI. The CDR3 is 13 amino acids. Trimming cost V 2 bases and J 4 bases, with 8 bases left between them. The CDR3 is CASSEYRGTEAFF. The DNA of the CDR3 is TGTGCCAGCAGTGAATACCGAGGCACTGAAGCTTTCTTT. The whole variable domain, remainder taken from reference TRBV2 and TRBJ1-1, is EPEVTQTPSHQVTQMGQEVILRCVPISNHLYFYWYRQILGQKVEFLVSFYNNEISEKSEIFDDQFSVERPDGSNFTLKIRSTKLEDSAMYFCASSEYRGTEAFFGQGTRLTVV.

The rearrangement links TRBV6-6 to TRBJ2-1; D is possibly TRBD1 (7 bases). This CDR3 has 15 residues. The ends were cut back, 2 bases at V and 2 bases at J, with 10 bases in the middle. Germline lookup yields CDR1 MNHNY and CDR2 SVGAGI (reference sequence). CDR3 coding DNA: TGTGCCAGCAGTTACGGGGGGACAGCCTACAATGAGCAGTTCTTC. Residues: CASSYGGTAYNEQFF.

The chain employs TRBV6-1 and TRBJ1-4; no reliable D call. Germline V gene data show CDR1 as MNHNS and CDR2 as SASEGT. V was trimmed by 2 bases and J by 0 bases, leaving 7 bases between them. CDR3 size: 15 residues. CDR3 nucleotides: TGTGCCAGCAGTGAACAGGAGACAACTAATGAAAAACTGTTTTTT. Translation: CASSEQETTNEKLFF.

Here the CDR3 DNA reads TGTGCCAGCAGCTTGGATCGTAGGGGTTCGACCCTCCACTTT. Translation: CASSLDRRGSTLHF. V usage is TRBV5-6 and J usage is TRBJ1-6, with D perhaps matching TRBD1 (5 bases). CDR3 size: 14 residues. CDR1 and CDR2 (germline): SGHDT, YYEEEE. The V and J ends lost 0 bases and 14 bases respectively, with 15 bases between them.

V usage is TRBV5-6 and J usage is TRBJ1-5, with 9 bases that match TRBD1. Germline V lookup: CDR1 SGHDT, CDR2 YYEEEE. J lost 6 bases, V lost 2 bases, and 6 bases had no gene match. This CDR3 is built from 15 residues. CDR3 coding DNA: TGTGCCAGCAGCTTTGGGACAGGGTTCAGTCAGCCCCAGCATTTT. Encoded protein: CASSFGTGFSQPQHF. The full variable domain, rest sourced from reference TRBV5-6 and TRBJ1-5, is DAGVTQSPTHLIKTRGQQVTLRCSPKSGHDTVSWYQQALGQGPQFIFQYYEEEERQRGNFPDRFSGHQFPNYSSELNVNALLLGDSALYLCASSFGTGFSQPQHFGDGTRLSIL.

This chain uses TRBV13 with TRBJ2-7, with D perhaps TRBD2 (6 bases). Germline assignment: CDR1 PRHDT and CDR2 FYEKMQ (reference sequence). The CDR3 consists of 13 residues. The V and J ends lost 5 bases and 3 bases respectively, with 11 bases between them. This CDR3 reads CASSKEGFYEQYF. In nucleotides, the CDR3 is TGTGCCAGCAGCAAGGAGGGTTTCTACGAGCAGTACTTC.

The chain links TRBV7-9 to TRBJ1-1, with 9 positions matching TRBD1. Looked up from germline, CDR1 is SEHNR and CDR2 is FQNEAQ (reference sequence). The CDR3 consists of 15 residues. V lost 0 bases, J lost 9 bases, and 8 bases stayed unmatched. Here the CDR3 reads CASSLASRDRGKAFF. As DNA, the CDR3 is TGTGCCAGCAGCTTAGCATCTCGAGACAGGGGGAAAGCTTTCTTT.

This sequence joins TRBV9 and TRBJ2-1; 7 bases align to TRBD1. The CDR3 covers 13 residues. Germline CDR1 SGDLS, CDR2 YYNGEE. Losses at the gene ends were 1 base for V and 7 bases for J; bases not matched to a gene: 2. The CDR3 loop is CASSVQGVNEQFF. In DNA form, the CDR3 reads TGTGCCAGCAGCGTACAGGGGGTTAATGAGCAGTTCTTC.

This sequence joins TRBV4-1 and TRBJ2-2; D is possibly TRBD1 (6 bases). The CDR3 length is 17 residues. V shed 0 bases and J shed 1 base, with 12 bases lying between them. Germline lookup yields CDR1 MGHRA and CDR2 YSYEKL. CDR3 nucleotides: TGCGCCAGCAGCCAAGATGACCCGGGACAGAACACCGGGGAGCTGTTTTTT. Translating gives CASSQDDPGQNTGELFF.

V usage is TRBV5-5 and J usage is TRBJ1-1, with D tentatively TRBD1 (6 bases). The CDR3 runs 13 residues. V was shortened by 6 bases and J by 3 bases, with 12 bases between the two germline ends. Germline V gene lookup returns CDR1 SGHKS and CDR2 YYEKEE (reference sequence). The CDR3 reads CASTSTGYTEAFF. CDR3 nucleotide sequence: TGTGCCAGCACCTCAACAGGGTACACTGAAGCTTTCTTT.

The J gene is TRBJ2-3, the V gene TRBV5-1; 7 positions agree with TRBD2. V shed 0 bases and J 6 bases; nucleotides not matched to a gene: 7. The CDR3 is made up of 15 amino acids. CDR1 and CDR2 (germline): SGHRS, YFSETQ. For the CDR3, the DNA is TGCGCCAGCAGCTTGGAAGTCGGGGGGATCGATACGCAGTATTTT. The encoded protein is CASSLEVGGIDTQYF.

The V call is TRBV9, the J call TRBJ1-4; D gene ambiguous. The germline V gene has CDR1 SGDLS and CDR2 YYNGEE. Trimming cost V 3 bases and J 0 bases, with 15 bases left between them. The CDR3 has 17 residues. As DNA, the CDR3 is TGTGCCAGCAGCGGGTCTGGGGAGGCGACAACTAATGAAAAACTGTTTTTT. This gives the protein CASSGSGEATTNEKLFF.

This chain joins TRBV7-8 and TRBJ2-3; 7 bases agree with TRBD2. The CDR3 length is 15 residues. Trimming took 3 bases from V and 2 from J; bases not matched to a gene: 5. Germline assignment: CDR1 SGHVS and CDR2 FQNEAQ. CDR3 amino acids: CASSLLGTTTDTQYF. For the CDR3, the DNA is TGTGCCAGCAGCTTGCTCGGGACTACCACAGATACGCAGTATTTT. Full variable domain (outside the CDR3, taken from reference TRBV7-8 and TRBJ2-3): GAGVSQSPRYKVAKRGQDVALRCDPISGHVSLFWYQQALGQGPEFLTYFQNEAQLDKSGLPSDRFFAERPEGSVSTLKIQRTQQEDSAVYLCASSLLGTTTDTQYFGPGTRLTVL.

The genes are TRBV9 and TRBJ2-5, with D possibly TRBD1 on 6 matching bases. Trimming removed 3 bases at V and 5 bases at J, with 14 bases between. Looked up from germline, CDR1 is SGDLS and CDR2 is YYNGEE. The CDR3 totals 14 residues. CDR3 sequence (DNA): TGTGCCAGCAGCGGCAGGGGTTTTCTTGAGACCCAGTACTTC. Translation gives CASSGRGFLETQYF.

The rearrangement joins TRBV7-6 to TRBJ1-4, with D possibly TRBD1 on 6 matching bases. Germline CDR1 reads SGHVS; CDR2 reads FNYEAQ. V lost 4 bases and J 4 bases, leaving 10 bases between the germline ends. The CDR3 runs to 14 residues. DNA of the CDR3: TGTGCCAGCAGCTCCGGACAGTTTAATGAAAAACTGTTTTTT. This gives the protein CASSSGQFNEKLFF.

The V and J genes are TRBV6-1 and TRBJ1-5, with 10 bases aligning to TRBD1. The CDR3 totals 15 residues. Germline V gene sequence: CDR1 MNHNS, CDR2 SASEGT. The V segment lost 6 bases and the J segment 2 bases; nucleotides outside the gene matches: 4. CDR3 DNA: TGTGCCAGCAGACCGGGACAGGGGCGCAATCAGCCCCAGCATTTT. Residues: CASRPGQGRNQPQHF.